This TCR beta chain originates from a study of OX40 agonist ivuxolimab in advanced cancers. Study findings and constraints: Average numbers of expanded clones were greater in CD8+ T cells than in CD4+.

Generated by immunoSEQ multiplex PCR, the TCRdb table keeps only in-frame clones and is missing some. The sample records approximately 26,000 clones, more than 70% being singletons. Germline CDR1 is SGHTA and CDR2 is FQGTGA. V was pared by 5 bases and J by 6 bases, with 20 bases between. The CDR3 is 16 amino acids. Comments on this clone: Its antigen is unknown.

The V gene is TRBV7-3, the J gene TRBJ2-1; weak D call: TRBD2 (5 bases). This TCR came from an adult with an advanced solid tumor such as melanoma, head and neck, liver or kidney cancer. The sequences come from CD4+ or CD8+ T cells sorted from blood, collected in a trial of the OX40 agonist ivuxolimab. The CDR3 DNA reads TGTGCCAGCAGCCTCTACTGGGAGAGGCCGCCCAATGAGCAGTTCTTC. It yields the protein CASSLYWERPPNEQFF. Filled out from reference TRBV7-3 and TRBJ2-1, the complete variable domain reads GAGVSQTPSNKVTEKGKYVELRCDPISGHTALYWYRQSLGQGPEFLIYFQGTGAADDSGLPNDRFFAVRPEGSVSTLKIQRTERGDSAVYLCASSLYWERPPNEQFFGPGTRLTVL.